Sequencing of this TCR beta chain was carried out in a study of CD8 T cells in ankylosing spondylitis (dated by TCRdb to about 2017). As for the study more broadly: The study profiled T cell receptor beta repertoires in healthy donors and ankylosing spondylitis patients to find disease-linked TCR variants. The full study cohort comprised 25 ankylosing spondylitis patients and 85 to 120 healthy donors. Peripheral blood was sampled, and synovial fluid was additionally collected from ankylosing spondylitis patients. Points the paper makes about the study in general: A TCR beta motif of seven or eight highly homologous amino acid variants appeared characteristic of blood from ankylosing spondylitis patients. Some motif variants had previously been reported in the synovial fluid and blood of reactive arthritis patients, which suggests shared mechanisms of disease initiation. The disease-linked clones were reported to be significantly enriched in matched synovial fluid samples from ankylosing spondylitis patients. In peripheral blood, the disease-linked clones were found at relatively low frequencies and had a CD8+ phenotype.

The listed sequencing device is Illumina HiSeq 2500. TCR beta libraries were prepared by quantitative 5'-RACE with molecular barcodes. The published analysis was carried out like this. A new computational method based on a probabilistic model of VDJ rearrangement was used to identify disease-linked TCR variants. The public reads were reprocessed in TCRdb via fastp at Q25 and MiXCR, keeping in-frame beta chains. Every distinct CDR3 protein forms one entry, paired with its most common genes and DNA. In this record, the V and J calls reflect TCRdb's handling and not the investigators' own analysis. The sample table contains about 210,000 distinct CDR3 sequences; only one count was recorded for 6% to 8.5% of them. The ten largest clones represent 12% to 15% of the sample. V and J lose 5 bases and 7 bases, and a span of 17 bases separates them. From its cysteine to its phenylalanine, the CDR3 spans 15 amino acids. Only CDR3 DNA is held: 45 bases, read in frame from base 1. The germline V gene supplies CDR1 SGHAT and CDR2 FQNNGV.

This clonotype was counted ten times or more. What this receptor recognizes is not known. No much larger clone is present one base from it, and per-base qualities are unavailable. The sequenced sample was blood, either unsorted or a sorted T cell fraction (not recorded which). The sequence is built from TRBV11-2 and TRBJ1-4, with TRBD1 perhaps the D gene, on 6 matching bases. The sequence was obtained from a male donor with ankylosing spondylitis. This receptor carries the CDR3 CASSPSQGRSEKLFF. The nucleotide sequence reads TGTGCCAGCAGCCCATCACAGGGTAGGAGTGAAAAACTGTTTTTT.